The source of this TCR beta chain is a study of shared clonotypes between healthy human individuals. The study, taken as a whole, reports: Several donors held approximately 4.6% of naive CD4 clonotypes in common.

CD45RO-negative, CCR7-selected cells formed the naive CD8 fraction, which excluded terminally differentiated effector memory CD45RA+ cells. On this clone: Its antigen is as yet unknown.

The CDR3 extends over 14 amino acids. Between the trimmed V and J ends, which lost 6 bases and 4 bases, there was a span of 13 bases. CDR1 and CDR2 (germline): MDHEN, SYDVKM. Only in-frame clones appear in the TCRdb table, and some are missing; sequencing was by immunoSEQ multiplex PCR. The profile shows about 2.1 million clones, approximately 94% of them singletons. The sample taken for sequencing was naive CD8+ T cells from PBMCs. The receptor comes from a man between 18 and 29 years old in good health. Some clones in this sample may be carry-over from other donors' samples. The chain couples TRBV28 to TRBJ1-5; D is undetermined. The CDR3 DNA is TGTGCCAGCAGCCTGAGACCTATGAATCAGCCCCAGCATTTT. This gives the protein CASSLRPMNQPQHF.